These 5 T cell receptor beta chains share one sample of origin, sequenced in a study of CD8+CD57+ T cells in acquired aplastic anemia. Template material for TCR beta VDJ and CDR3 profiling consisted of genomic DNA. TCRdb fed the reads into MiXCR, producing one record per CDR3 protein. Of some 98,000 distinct CDR3 sequences listed, around 62% were seen once; the top ten hold approximately 60%. The authors sequenced patients whose flow cytometry had shown CD8+CD57+ cell expansion. Sequenced input: sorted CD4+, CD8+, or CD8+CD57+ T cells (not recorded which) from PBMCs. These receptors all stem from a human donor with aplastic anemia.

The CDR3 spells CATSGWQEYGYTF. The CDR3 nucleotides are TGTGCCACCAGTGGTTGGCAGGAGTATGGCTACACCTTC. The V and J genes are TRBV24-1 and TRBJ1-2; no reliable D call. Trimming removed 5 bases at V and 5 bases at J, with 11 bases between. This CDR3 has 13 residues. Germline V gene sequence: CDR1 KGHDR, CDR2 SFDVKD.

In its sample, this clonotype was seen a few times. The chain employs TRBV10-3 and TRBJ1-6; 9 bases are a match to TRBD1. After removal of 2 bases from V and 9 bases from J, the junction contained 5 bases not matched to a gene. Germline V gives CDR1 ENHRY, CDR2 SYGVKD. The CDR3 has 15 amino acids. The CDR3 sequence: CAISETGGRGSPLHF. The CDR3 DNA follows: TGTGCCATCAGTGAGACAGGGGGCCGCGGTTCACCCCTCCACTTT.

V is TRBV19 and J is TRBJ1-2, with TRBD1 matching 7 bases. This CDR3 is 15 amino acids long. The germline gives CDR1 LNHDA, CDR2 SQIVND (reference sequence). Trimming cost V 7 bases and J 3 bases; bases outside gene matches: 11. CDR3: CASTPTGTVYYGYTF. In nucleotides, the CDR3 is TGTGCCAGTACCCCGACCGGGACAGTTTACTATGGCTACACCTTC.

The genes are TRBV25-1 and TRBJ1-6; 8 nucleotides line up with TRBD1. CDR1 and CDR2 from the germline V gene are MGHDK and SYGVNS. The CDR3 length is 15 residues. The V segment lost 3 bases and the J segment 6 bases; nucleotides outside the gene matches: 4. For the CDR3, the DNA is TGTGCCAGCAGTGAGTCGGGACAGGTTAATTCACCCCTCCACTTT. Residues: CASSESGQVNSPLHF.

Regarding this clonotype: A much larger clone sits a single nucleotide away, making a read error possible. The chain combines TRBV9 with TRBJ1-1, with 9 bases matching TRBD1. There are 18 residues in the CDR3. Per germline, CDR1 SGDLS and CDR2 YYNGEE. CDR3 region: CVSSATPGTGISNTEAFF. CDR3 bases: TGTGTCAGCAGCGCAACACCCGGGACAGGGATTTCGAACACTGAAGCTTTCTTT.